This entry concerns a single T cell receptor (beta chain). The antigen remains unidentified. The protocol was immunoSEQ multiplex PCR, while the TCRdb copy is restricted to in-frame clones and leaves out a portion. The sample has some 25,000 clones; 88% are singletons. This CDR3 spans 15 amino acids. These data originate in a study of T cell responses to AZD1222 COVID-19 vaccine. Overall study findings and caveats: Mostly white British, mostly female donors; authors suggested clonal diversity may be underestimated. It was only after the peak T cell response that any repertoires were sampled. Two doses of AZD1222 preceded a rise in Spike-specific TCR breadth and depth.

Second doses were pooled across both intervals (about 4 or about 12 weeks). The TCR originated in an adult who received the AZD1222 COVID-19 vaccine. Sequencing used peripheral blood, obtained 28 days after the second AZD1222 dose. The rearrangement joins TRBV12-1 to TRBJ2-7; the tabulated D call, TRBD1, remains unverified against the DNA. TRBV12-1 is given as a pseudogene. CDR3 bases: TGTGCCAGCAGCTTTAACAGCAGAAGCTCCTACGAGCAGTACTTC. This translates into CASSFNSRSSYEQYF.